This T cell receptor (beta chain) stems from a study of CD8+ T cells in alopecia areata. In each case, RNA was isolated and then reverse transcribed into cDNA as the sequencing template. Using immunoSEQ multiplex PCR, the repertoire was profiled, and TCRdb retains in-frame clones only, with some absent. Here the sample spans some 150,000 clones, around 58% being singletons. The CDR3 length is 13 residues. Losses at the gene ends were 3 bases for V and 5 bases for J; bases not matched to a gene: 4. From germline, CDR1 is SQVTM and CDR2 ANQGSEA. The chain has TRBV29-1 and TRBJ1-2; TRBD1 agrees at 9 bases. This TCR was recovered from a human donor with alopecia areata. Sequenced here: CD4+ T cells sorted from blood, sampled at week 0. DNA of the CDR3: TGCAGCGTTGATGGGACAGGGTTATATGGCTACACCTTC. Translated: CSVDGTGLYGYTF. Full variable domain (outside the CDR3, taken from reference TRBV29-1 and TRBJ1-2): SAVISQKPSRDICQRGTSLTIQCQVDSQVTMMFWYRQQPGQSLTLIATANQGSEATYESGFVIDKFPISRPNLTFSTLTVSNMSPEDSSIYLCSVDGTGLYGYTFGSGTRLTVV.